The 5 T cell receptor beta chains presented below share a single source sample, sequenced in a study of shared clonotypes between healthy human individuals. Naive-designated CD8 cells lacked CD45RO, were positively enriched for CCR7, and omitted terminally differentiated effector memory CD45RA+ cells. Profiling relied on immunoSEQ multiplex PCR, and the TCRdb table lists in-frame clones only, not all of them. Altogether about 700,000 clones are present, around 90% being singletons, with the ten largest covering approximately 22%. The sequencing sample was made of naive CD8+ T cells sorted from blood. These receptors were collected from a man aged 30-40 years in good health.

On this clone: This likely stems from a read error, as it lies one base from a far larger clone. The V call is TRBV9, the J call TRBJ2-3; D is ambiguous. The CDR3 spans 11 residues. Germline V lookup: CDR1 SGDLS, CDR2 YYNGEE. The germline V and J ends were trimmed by 3 bases and 6 bases, with 5 bases remaining between them. Here the CDR3 reads CASSAWDTQYF. CDR3 coding DNA: TGTGCCAGCAGCGCGTGGGATACGCAGTATTTT.

The chain combines TRBV9 with TRBJ2-3, with 10 bases aligning to TRBD2. V trimming: 3 bases; J trimming: 1 base; junction bases outside the gene matches: 8. The CDR3 is made up of 17 amino acids. Germline CDR1 and CDR2: SGDLS and YYNGEE. CDR3 protein: CASSDGESGRGTDTQYF. CDR3 sequence (DNA): TGTGCCAGCAGCGACGGAGAAAGCGGGAGGGGCACAGATACGCAGTATTTT.

V and J are TRBV5-6 and TRBJ2-2; the match to TRBD1 covers 7 bases. The CDR3 runs 17 residues. Germline V CDR1 and CDR2: SGHDT, YYEEEE. Trimming took 3 bases from V and 2 from J; bases not matched to a gene: 10. CDR3 DNA: TGTGCCAGCAGCTCCGCCTCCGGGACAGATAACACCGGGGAGCTGTTTTTT. Translating it yields CASSSASGTDNTGELFF.

V is TRBV11-2 and J is TRBJ1-2; maybe TRBD1 (6 bases). Trimming removed 5 bases at V and 6 bases at J, with 16 bases between. Germline-derived CDR1 and CDR2 are SGHAT and FQNNGV. The CDR3 has 14 amino acids. The CDR3 loop is CASSGWDTSNGYTF. For the CDR3, the DNA is TGTGCCAGCAGCGGCTGGGACACGAGTAATGGCTACACCTTC.

The CDR3 loop is CAWSDGTHSGNTIYF. In nucleotides, the CDR3 is TGTGCCTGGAGTGACGGAACTCACTCTGGAAACACCATATATTTT. The chain links TRBV30 to TRBJ1-3; D gene uncertain. The V end was cut by 1 base, the J end by 0 bases, with 10 bases between. Looked up from germline, CDR1 is GTSNPN and CDR2 is SVGIG (reference sequence). The CDR3 has 15 residues. Using reference TRBV30 and TRBJ1-3 for the parts outside the CDR3, the full variable domain is SQTIHQWPATLVQPVGSPLSLECTVEGTSNPNLYWYRQAAGRGLQLLFYSVGIGQISSEVPQNLSASRPQDRQFILSSKKLLLSDSGFYLCAWSDGTHSGNTIYFGEGSWLTVV.